These T cell receptor beta chains were read from a single sample in a study of cytomegalovirus exposure and HLA in healthy donors. The table came from immunoSEQ multiplex PCR; TCRdb's copy has only in-frame clones and leaves some out. The sample includes about 100,000 clones. The sample was PBMCs. These receptors originate from a man in his fifties in good health and CMV-seronegative. The conserved cysteine and the conserved F or W are not part of the CDR3 here. D genes are given only for firm matches.

j_call: TRBJ2-5; d_call: NA; v_call: TRBV7-3; cdr3_aa: ASSSTSGSQETQY
j_call: TRBJ2-5; d_call: NA; v_call: TRBV7-9; cdr3_aa: ASSSSQETQY
j_call: TRBJ2-2; d_call: TRBD1; v_call: TRBV5-1; cdr3_aa: ASSSGTGNTGELF
j_call: TRBJ2-1; d_call: TRBD2; v_call: TRBV5-1; cdr3_aa: ASSFPAGGPWDEQF
j_call: TRBJ2-7; d_call: NA; v_call: TRBV7-9; cdr3_aa: ARHRGDRPSYEQY
j_call: TRBJ2-7; d_call: NA; v_call: TRBV19; cdr3_aa: ASSISPTGYEQY
j_call: NA; d_call: NA; v_call: TRBV7-9; cdr3_aa: ASSPNGPGDEQY
j_call: TRBJ1-2; d_call: TRBD1; v_call: TRBV18; cdr3_aa: ASSPEQGASTYT
j_call: TRBJ1-4; d_call: NA; v_call: TRBV6-6; cdr3_aa: ASSTQTGLNEKLF
j_call: TRBJ2-1; d_call: TRBD2; v_call: TRBV4-1; cdr3_aa: ASSQEEASGWNEQF
j_call: TRBJ1-2; d_call: NA; v_call: TRBV7-6; cdr3_aa: ASSSQRGGPNYGYT
j_call: TRBJ1-5; d_call: NA; v_call: TRBV7-2; cdr3_aa: ASSLQGPSNQPQH
j_call: TRBJ2-7; d_call: NA; v_call: TRBV27; cdr3_aa: ASSLRDTNLRPYEQY
j_call: TRBJ2-7; d_call: TRBD2; v_call: TRBV30; cdr3_aa: AWSGGTSGRNGHYEQY
j_call: TRBJ1-1; d_call: TRBD1; v_call: TRBV19; cdr3_aa: ASSKRDRSNTEAF
j_call: TRBJ1-6; d_call: TRBD1; v_call: TRBV6-5; cdr3_aa: ASSQLRGLNSPLH
j_call: TRBJ2-7; d_call: TRBD1; v_call: TRBV2; cdr3_aa: ASSETTGVGEQY
j_call: TRBJ1-1; d_call: NA; v_call: TRBV18; cdr3_aa: ASSPNRAGLATEAF
j_call: TRBJ2-7; d_call: NA; v_call: TRBV5-4; cdr3_aa: ASSPPTRDEQY
j_call: TRBJ2-6; d_call: NA; v_call: TRBV7-3; cdr3_aa: ASSFEDQGDLGANVLT
j_call: TRBJ1-2; d_call: NA; v_call: TRBV5-1; cdr3_aa: ASSTNGGALLGYT
j_call: TRBJ2-2; d_call: TRBD2; v_call: TRBV7-3; cdr3_aa: ASSHNGGVNTGELF
j_call: TRBJ1-2; d_call: TRBD1; v_call: TRBV25-1; cdr3_aa: ASSEWSGGTKGYA
j_call: TRBJ2-7; d_call: TRBD2; v_call: TRBV10-3; cdr3_aa: ATRLAGAYEQY
j_call: TRBJ2-5; d_call: NA; v_call: TRBV7-2; cdr3_aa: ASSLAGHLQETQY
j_call: TRBJ1-1; d_call: TRBD1; v_call: TRBV7-2; cdr3_aa: ASSNRDSLLGTEAF
j_call: TRBJ1-1; d_call: TRBD1; v_call: TRBV7-9; cdr3_aa: ASSLGVTGGRGAF
j_call: TRBJ2-5; d_call: NA; v_call: TRBV15; cdr3_aa: ATSRGSWAVLETQY
j_call: TRBJ2-7; d_call: NA; v_call: TRBV2; cdr3_aa: ASRGQRISSYEQY
j_call: TRBJ2-2; d_call: NA; v_call: TRBV5-4; cdr3_aa: ASSRGGGTNNGGELF
j_call: TRBJ2-2; d_call: NA; v_call: TRBV5-6; cdr3_aa: ASSVGGTLNTGELF
j_call: TRBJ2-1; d_call: TRBD2; v_call: TRBV13; cdr3_aa: ASSLGLAGAFNEQF
j_call: TRBJ1-2; d_call: NA; v_call: TRBV7-2; cdr3_aa: ASSFRGGGYT
j_call: TRBJ2-6; d_call: TRBD1; v_call: TRBV11-2; cdr3_aa: ASSPTGTQAGANVLT
j_call: TRBJ2-2; d_call: TRBD2; v_call: TRBV29-1; cdr3_aa: SVGGLAGTGELF
j_call: TRBJ2-7; d_call: NA; v_call: TRBV4-3; cdr3_aa: ASSQDQGRAPYEQY
j_call: TRBJ1-6; d_call: NA; v_call: TRBV6-5; cdr3_aa: ATGRGNNSPLH
j_call: TRBJ1-2; d_call: NA; v_call: TRBV2; cdr3_aa: ASSEALTNNYGYT
j_call: TRBJ2-7; d_call: NA; v_call: TRBV7-2; cdr3_aa: ASARAQGIGEQY
j_call: TRBJ2-5; d_call: TRBD1; v_call: TRBV5-1; cdr3_aa: ASSNGQGETQY
j_call: TRBJ2-5; d_call: TRBD2; v_call: TRBV19; cdr3_aa: ASSISGGETQY
j_call: TRBJ2-1; d_call: NA; v_call: TRBV10-3; cdr3_aa: AIKSRERSHHNEQF
j_call: TRBJ1-1; d_call: NA; v_call: TRBV15; cdr3_aa: ATSTYRNEAF
j_call: TRBJ2-5; d_call: NA; v_call: TRBV5-5; cdr3_aa: ASSLSRTEETQY
j_call: TRBJ1-2; d_call: TRBD1; v_call: TRBV5-1; cdr3_aa: ASSLGPDRGGYGYT
j_call: TRBJ1-2; d_call: NA; v_call: TRBV6-5; cdr3_aa: ASRGSRGGYT
j_call: TRBJ2-3; d_call: TRBD2; v_call: TRBV4-1; cdr3_aa: ASSQRLIAGGPFSKDTQY
j_call: TRBJ1-1; d_call: NA; v_call: TRBV7-9; cdr3_aa: ASRLPDGTEAF
j_call: TRBJ2-1; d_call: TRBD2; v_call: TRBV19; cdr3_aa: ASSERLATYNEQF
j_call: TRBJ1-2; d_call: NA; v_call: TRBV4-1; cdr3_aa: ASSPRDEADYGYT